These 24 T cell receptor beta chains share one sample of origin, sequenced in a study of blood T cell repertoires in COVID-19. Only in-frame clones appear in the TCRdb table, and some are missing; sequencing was by immunoSEQ multiplex PCR. This sample has approximately 68,000 clones; 86% occur once, and the top ten carry 11%. Sequencing input: peripheral blood. These receptors all stem from a man in his 70s with active or convalescent COVID-19.

The J gene is TRBJ2-1, the V gene TRBV5-1, with D tentatively TRBD2 (5 bases). V was pared by 4 bases and J by 8 bases, with 13 bases between. This CDR3 comprises 13 residues. Germline CDR1 and CDR2: SGHRS and YFSETQ. CDR3 in DNA: TGCGCCAGCAGCCAGGACGTGAGGGATGAGCAGTTCTTC. Amino acids: CASSQDVRDEQFF.

This rearrangement joins TRBV3-1 (or the pseudogene TRBV3-2) to TRBJ2-2; TRBD1 aligns across 8 bases. J gave up 2 bases and V 1 base, and 3 bases lay outside the gene matches. CDR1 is LGHDT, CDR2 YNNKEL, per germline (reference sequence). The CDR3 consists of 16 residues. CDR3 nucleotides: TGTGCCAGCAGCCAAGGACAGGGGTCCAACACCGGGGAGCTGTTTTTT. This codes for CASSQGQGSNTGELFF.

J is TRBJ2-1 and V is TRBV9, with 9 positions matching TRBD2. V was pared by 0 bases and J by 6 bases, with 10 bases of the junction left unmatched. The CDR3 consists of 17 residues. Germline values: CDR1 SGDLS, CDR2 YYNGEE. Here the CDR3 reads CASSVGGPAGGLNEQFF. The CDR3 DNA is TGTGCCAGCAGCGTAGGAGGGCCAGCGGGAGGCCTCAATGAGCAGTTCTTC.

This rearrangement joins TRBV20-1 to TRBJ1-1; D is unclear. Germline V lookup: CDR1 DFQATT, CDR2 SNEGSKA (reference sequence). The length of the CDR3 is 11 residues. The germline V and J ends were trimmed by 1 base and 7 bases, with 7 bases remaining between them. The DNA of the CDR3 is TGCAGTGCTAGAGTGCTATATGAAGCTTTCTTT. The encoded protein is CSARVLYEAFF.

V and J are TRBV30 and TRBJ1-5; 9 positions match TRBD1. CDR3 length: 13 residues. Looked up from germline, CDR1 is GTSNPN and CDR2 is SVGIG (reference sequence). V lost 5 bases to trimming and J lost 7 bases; unmatched junction nucleotides: 6. CDR3 sequence: CAWSGTGTQPQHF. The CDR3 nucleotides are TGTGCCTGGTCCGGGACAGGGACGCAGCCCCAGCATTTT.

The rearrangement uses TRBV30 and TRBJ1-1; TRBD1 is a possible D gene (5 bases). The CDR3 spans 14 residues. The V end was cut by 0 bases, the J end by 10 bases, with 18 bases between. Germline loops: CDR1 GTSNPN, CDR2 SVGIG (reference sequence). CDR3 DNA sequence: TGTGCCTGGAGTGTACCGGGGACGGGAGTGGGAGCTTTCTTT. Encoded protein: CAWSVPGTGVGAFF.

This chain connects TRBV10-3 to TRBJ1-6; 9 positions match TRBD1. The CDR3 loop spans 13 amino acids. Germline trimming cut 8 bases from V and 7 bases from J; bases unmatched to any gene: 3. The germline V gene encodes CDR1 ENHRY and CDR2 SYGVKD. The CDR3 spells CAIGTGYNSPLHF. The CDR3 bases are TGTGCCATCGGGACAGGGTACAATTCACCCCTCCACTTT.

DNA of the CDR3: TGTGCCAGCAGTTTATGGTATGGACAGAAAACCGGGGAGCTGTTTTTT. Translating it yields CASSLWYGQKTGELFF. The chain employs TRBV28 and TRBJ2-2; TRBD1 might be the D (6 bases). This CDR3 is built from 16 residues. The V end lost 0 bases, the J end lost 5 bases, and 13 bases lay between the germline ends. The germline gives CDR1 MDHEN, CDR2 SYDVKM.

This clone was counted between two and nine times. Here the CDR3 DNA reads TGTGCCAGCAGCCCCCCGCCAGGACAGGGAAGGTACAATGAGCAGTTCTTC. Translation gives CASSPPPGQGRYNEQFF. The chain employs TRBV5-4 and TRBJ2-1; 8 nucleotides match TRBD1. Germline V lookup: CDR1 SGHNT, CDR2 YYREEE (reference sequence). There are 17 residues in the CDR3. With V trimmed by 4 bases and J by 4 bases, 13 bases remained unmatched. The whole variable domain, filled in from reference TRBV5-4 and TRBJ2-1, reads ETGVTQSPTHLIKTRGQQVTLRCSSQSGHNTVSWYQQALGQGPQFIFQYYREEENGRGNFPPRFSGLQFPNYSSELNVNALELDDSALYLCASSPPPGQGRYNEQFFGPGTRLTVL.

The rearrangement joins TRBV9 to TRBJ1-6; TRBD1 aligns across 7 bases. With V trimmed by 0 bases and J by 8 bases, 8 bases remained unmatched. Germline values: CDR1 SGDLS, CDR2 YYNGEE. The CDR3 is 16 residues long. The CDR3 bases are TGTGCCAGCAGCGTAGATAACAGGGGCTTAGATTCACCCCTCCACTTT. Its protein product is CASSVDNRGLDSPLHF.

The V call is TRBV5-4, the J call TRBJ2-7; TRBD2 matches 7 bases. The CDR3 covers 15 residues. Losses at the gene ends were 4 bases for V and 1 base for J; bases not matched to a gene: 8. Germline V CDR1 and CDR2: SGHNT, YYREEE (reference sequence). CDR3 in DNA: TGTGCCAGCAGCACTGTGGGGGGGAAATCCTACGAGCAGTACTTC. It is translated as CASSTVGGKSYEQYF.

V and J are TRBV10-3 and TRBJ1-1; D perhaps matches TRBD1 (5 bases). V lost 8 bases and J lost 3, with 16 bases in between. Germline V gene data show CDR1 as ENHRY and CDR2 as SYGVKD. This CDR3 spans 14 amino acids. CDR3 nucleotide sequence: TGTGCCATCGGGGTGAGCAGGGTCGACACTGAAGCTTTCTTT. The encoded protein is CAIGVSRVDTEAFF.

In its sample, this clone was seen once. The chain employs TRBV4-2 and TRBJ2-1, with TRBD2 matching 11 bases. Per the germline V gene, CDR1 is LGHNA and CDR2 is YNFKEQ. V gave up 0 bases and J gave up 7 bases; unmatched junction bases: 8. The CDR3 is made up of 17 amino acids. The CDR3 sequence: CASSQEVGASGRNEQFF. CDR3 in DNA: TGTGCCAGCAGCCAAGAAGTAGGGGCTAGCGGGAGGAATGAGCAGTTCTTC.

This chain uses TRBV5-1 with TRBJ2-1, with TRBD2 matching 13 bases. This CDR3 has 15 residues. J lost 8 bases, V lost 2 bases, and 4 bases had no gene match. Germline assignment: CDR1 SGHRS and CDR2 YFSETQ. The CDR3 DNA follows: TGCGCCAGCAGCTTTGGACTAGCGGGAGTCGATGAGCAGTTCTTC. Translated: CASSFGLAGVDEQFF.

V is TRBV5-1 and J is TRBJ2-7; maybe TRBD1 (6 bases). The CDR3 is 13 residues long. Between the trimmed V and J ends, which lost 2 bases and 4 bases, there was a span of 10 bases. The V gene's germline CDR1 is SGHRS and CDR2 YFSETQ. CDR3 region: CASSFLRGYEQYF. CDR3 DNA sequence: TGCGCCAGCAGCTTCCTCAGGGGATACGAGCAGTACTTC.

The gene calls are TRBV5-1 and TRBJ2-2, with 10 bases fitting TRBD2. J lost 1 base, V lost 3 bases, and 3 bases had no gene match. This CDR3 is 16 amino acids long. Germline-derived CDR1 and CDR2 are SGHRS and YFSETQ. The CDR3 region has the DNA TGCGCCAGCAGCTCCTGGACTAGCGGGAACACCGGGGAGCTGTTTTTT. It is translated as CASSSWTSGNTGELFF.

The V call is TRBV27, the J call TRBJ2-1; D ambiguous. The CDR3 contains 14 residues. Germline CDR1 is MNHEY and CDR2 is SMNVEV (reference sequence). V gave up 0 bases and J gave up 7 bases, with 10 bases separating them. CDR3 sequence: CASSLSQVWNEQFF. The CDR3 DNA reads as TGTGCCAGCAGTTTATCCCAGGTCTGGAATGAGCAGTTCTTC.

V and J are TRBV7-9 and TRBJ2-7, with D possibly matching TRBD1 (7 bases). Germline values: CDR1 SEHNR, CDR2 FQNEAQ (reference sequence). The CDR3 contains 14 residues. V lost 5 bases and J 1 base, leaving 12 bases between the germline ends. CDR3 sequence: CASSKQGGSYEQYF. The CDR3 region has the DNA TGTGCCAGCAGCAAGCAGGGGGGATCCTACGAGCAGTACTTC.

The genes are TRBV5-4 and TRBJ2-1, with D unresolved. This CDR3 region has 16 residues. CDR1 is SGHNT, CDR2 YYREEE, per germline (reference sequence). V gave up 0 bases and J gave up 4 bases, with 14 bases separating them. This chain's CDR3 is CASSLDPTSLYNEQFF. CDR3 coding DNA: TGTGCCAGCAGCTTGGATCCGACTTCCCTGTACAATGAGCAGTTCTTC.

The CDR3 DNA follows: TGTGCCAGCAGTTCTTACAGGCGCGAGCAGTACTTC. Its translation: CASSSYRREQYF. The genes are TRBV12-3 or TRBV12-4 and TRBJ2-7, with D perhaps matching TRBD1 (5 bases). Between the trimmed V and J ends, which lost 4 bases and 6 bases, there was a span of 10 bases. CDR3 size: 12 residues.

The V call is TRBV11-3, the J call TRBJ2-3; TRBD2 might be the D (5 bases). Germline V gives CDR1 SGHNT, CDR2 YENEEA. The CDR3 extends over 15 amino acids. The germline V and J ends were trimmed by 4 bases and 3 bases, with 14 bases remaining between them. DNA of the CDR3: TGTGCCAGCAGCTATAGACCCGAGGGTACAGATACGCAGTATTTT. It codes for CASSYRPEGTDTQYF.

The chain employs TRBV6-6 and TRBJ2-5; 11 bases are a match to TRBD2. V gave up 5 bases and J gave up 2 bases; unmatched junction bases: 7. Germline loops: CDR1 MNHNY, CDR2 SVGAGI (reference sequence). This CDR3 comprises 16 residues. As DNA, the CDR3 is TGTGCCAGCAGTCTAGGACTAGCGGGTCCTCAAGAGACCCAGTACTTC. This encodes CASSLGLAGPQETQYF.

The V and J genes are TRBV28 and TRBJ1-1; 7 bases match TRBD1. The germline V gene encodes CDR1 MDHEN and CDR2 SYDVKM. The CDR3 spans 17 residues. Trimming at V came to 7 bases and at J to 0 bases, leaving 14 bases not matched to a gene. The CDR3 region has the DNA TGTGCCAGCACCCTAAGGGGGCGGGGTCTTATGAACACTGAAGCTTTCTTT. Translating it yields CASTLRGRGLMNTEAFF.

This rearrangement joins TRBV11-2 to TRBJ2-7; D is uncertain. V shed 0 bases and J shed 6 bases, with 9 bases lying between them. Germline values: CDR1 SGHAT, CDR2 FQNNGV. The CDR3 contains 13 residues. In DNA, the CDR3 is TGTGCCAGCAGCTTAGATGTAGTATCCGAGCAGTACTTC. Protein product: CASSLDVVSEQYF.